The sequence of this T cell receptor (beta chain) was determined in a study of T cell repertoires in cytomegalovirus infection. Germline lookup yields CDR1 SGHTA and CDR2 FQGTGA. The CDR3 has 14 amino acids. V dropped 11 bases and J dropped 6; count of bases not matched to a gene: 15. Study results and limitations: HLA-C-restricted TCR beta clonotypes specific for CMV led the ex vivo response. Individuals carrying CMV plus the relevant HLA were identified by cumulative frequency of public TCR beta families.

For this clonotype: Its cognate antigen is unknown.

TCRdb fed the reads into MiXCR, producing one record per CDR3 protein. The sample lists 800,000 to 950,000 distinct CDR3 sequences, around a third occurring once. This TCR was recovered from a human donor in good health (CMV status not recorded). Some clones in this sample may be carry-over from other donors' samples. Sequenced material: cultured CD8+ T cells from PBMCs, taken from culture after CMV antigen stimulation. J is TRBJ1-1 and V is TRBV7-3; 7 bases are shared with TRBD1. As DNA, the CDR3 is TGTGCCTTGGTGGACAGGACAAAGACCGCTGAAGCTTTCTTT. As protein: CALVDRTKTAEAFF.